This TCR beta chain is from a study of CD8 T cells in Susac syndrome. V shed 3 bases and J shed 1 base, with 9 bases lying between them. From germline, CDR1 is SNHLY and CDR2 FYNNEI. CDR3 length: 14 residues. About 0.5 to 1 ug RNA was reverse transcribed with random hexamers. TCRdb passed the immunoSEQ multiplex PCR reads through MiXCR, listing each CDR3 protein once. The sample has over 150,000 distinct CDR3 sequences, about 96% seen once; the top ten hold about 0.12%. This chain joins TRBV2 and TRBJ1-1; perhaps TRBD1 as D (5 bases). Sequenced input: CD4+ T cells from PBMCs. This receptor was taken from a human donor with Susac syndrome. Here the CDR3 reads CASSELGGNTEAFF. The CDR3 DNA reads as TGTGCCAGCAGTGAGTTGGGGGGGAACACTGAAGCTTTCTTT.